The next 2 T cell receptor beta chains were all read from a single sample in a study of blood T cells in healthy people across ages. Primed by a sample-barcoded 5' primer and a J-beta primer mix, a second PCR proceeded for about 7 to 11 cycles. In TCRdb, the 5' RACE reads were re-called with MiXCR into one record per CDR3 protein. Of around 1.7 million distinct CDR3 sequences listed, roughly 28% were seen once; the top ten hold 7.7%. Sequenced: blood. The source is a woman in her twenties or thirties in good health.

The rearrangement links TRBV20-1 to TRBJ2-6, with TRBD2 matching over 9 bases. In germline, CDR1 is DFQATT, CDR2 SNEGSKA (reference sequence). With V trimmed by 4 bases and J by 2 bases, 6 bases remained unmatched. There are 16 residues in the CDR3. Written as DNA, the CDR3 is TGCAGTGCTACGGCTAGCGGGAATACTGGGGCCAACGTCCTGACTTTC. As protein: CSATASGNTGANVLTF.

The chain combines TRBV7-9 with TRBJ2-3; perhaps TRBD2 as D (6 bases). Germline V gene data show CDR1 as SEHNR and CDR2 as FQNEAQ (reference sequence). CDR3 size: 14 residues. V gave up 1 base and J gave up 4 bases, with 9 bases separating them. The DNA for the CDR3 is TGTGCCAGCAGCTTAGGCTGGAGGGCAGATACGCAGTATTTT. Protein product: CASSLGWRADTQYF.